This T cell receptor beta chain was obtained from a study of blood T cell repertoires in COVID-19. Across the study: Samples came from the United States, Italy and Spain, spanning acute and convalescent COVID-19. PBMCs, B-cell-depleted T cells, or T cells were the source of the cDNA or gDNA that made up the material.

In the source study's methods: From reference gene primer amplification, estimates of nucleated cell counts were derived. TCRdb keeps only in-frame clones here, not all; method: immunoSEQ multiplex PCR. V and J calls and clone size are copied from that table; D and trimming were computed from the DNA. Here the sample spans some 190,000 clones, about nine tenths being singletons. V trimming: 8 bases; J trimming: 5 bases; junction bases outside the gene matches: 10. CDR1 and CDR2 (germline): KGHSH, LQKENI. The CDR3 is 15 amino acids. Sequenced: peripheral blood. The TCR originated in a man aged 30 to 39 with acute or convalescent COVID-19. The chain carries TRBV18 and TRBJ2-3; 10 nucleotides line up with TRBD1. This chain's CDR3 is CASPSSDRGLDTQYF. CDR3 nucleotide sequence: TGTGCCAGCCCCTCCTCAGACAGGGGGCTAGATACGCAGTATTTT.